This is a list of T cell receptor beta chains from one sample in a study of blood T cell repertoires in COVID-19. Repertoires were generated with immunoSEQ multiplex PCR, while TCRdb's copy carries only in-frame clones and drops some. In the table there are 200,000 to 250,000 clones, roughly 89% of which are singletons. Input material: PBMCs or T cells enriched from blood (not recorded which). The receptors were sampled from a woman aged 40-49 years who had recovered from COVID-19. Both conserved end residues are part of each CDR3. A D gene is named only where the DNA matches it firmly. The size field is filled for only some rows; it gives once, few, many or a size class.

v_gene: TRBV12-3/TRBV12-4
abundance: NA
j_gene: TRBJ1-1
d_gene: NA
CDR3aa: CASSYGGTEAFF
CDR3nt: TGTGCCAGCAGTTACGGAGGGACTGAAGCTTTCTTT

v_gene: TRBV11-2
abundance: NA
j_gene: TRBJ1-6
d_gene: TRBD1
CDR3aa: CASSRDSINSPLHF
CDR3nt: TGTGCCAGCAGCCGGGACAGCATTAATTCACCCCTCCACTTT

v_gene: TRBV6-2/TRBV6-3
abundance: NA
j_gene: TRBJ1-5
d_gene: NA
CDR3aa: CASSYSKEGVSNRPQHF
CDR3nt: TGTGCCAGCAGTTACTCAAAAGAAGGGGTTAGCAATCGTCCCCAGCATTTT

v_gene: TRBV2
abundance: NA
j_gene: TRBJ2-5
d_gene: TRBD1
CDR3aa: CASGADRAVGETQYF
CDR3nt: TGTGCCAGCGGGGCGGACAGGGCAGTTGGAGAGACCCAGTACTTC

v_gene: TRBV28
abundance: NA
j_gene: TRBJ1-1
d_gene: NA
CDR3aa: CASSFQQTVWVF
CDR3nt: TGTGCCAGCAGTTTCCAACAGACCGTTTGGGTCTTT

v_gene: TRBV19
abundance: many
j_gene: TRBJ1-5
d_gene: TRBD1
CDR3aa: CASSIFTGVSNQPQHF
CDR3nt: TGTGCCAGTAGTATCTTCACAGGGGTTAGCAATCAGCCCCAGCATTTT

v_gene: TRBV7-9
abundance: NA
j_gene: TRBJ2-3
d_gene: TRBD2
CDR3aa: CASSLGSSGMTDTQYF
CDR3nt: TGTGCCAGCAGCTTAGGCTCTAGCGGGATGACAGATACGCAGTATTTT

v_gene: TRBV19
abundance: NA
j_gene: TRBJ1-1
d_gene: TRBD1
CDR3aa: CASSTPDRGQNTEAFF
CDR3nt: TGTGCCAGTAGCACCCCGGACAGGGGGCAAAACACTGAAGCTTTCTTT

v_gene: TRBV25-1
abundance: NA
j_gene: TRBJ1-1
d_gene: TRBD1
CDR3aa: CASSQGEFTEAFF
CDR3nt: TGTGCCAGCAGTCAGGGGGAGTTCACTGAAGCTTTCTTT

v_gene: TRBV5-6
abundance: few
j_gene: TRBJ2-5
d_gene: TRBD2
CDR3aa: CASSWSGSGQETQYF
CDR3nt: TGTGCCAGCAGCTGGAGCGGGAGTGGGCAAGAGACCCAGTACTTC

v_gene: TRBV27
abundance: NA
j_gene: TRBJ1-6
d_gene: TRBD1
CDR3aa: CASSPGQGTNSPLHF
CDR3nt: TGTGCCAGCAGCCCGGGACAGGGGACCAATTCACCCCTCCACTTT

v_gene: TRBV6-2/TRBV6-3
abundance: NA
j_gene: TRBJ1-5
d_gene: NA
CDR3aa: CASSRIQTAYQPQHF
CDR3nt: TGTGCCAGCAGTCGGATCCAGACAGCCTATCAGCCCCAGCATTTT

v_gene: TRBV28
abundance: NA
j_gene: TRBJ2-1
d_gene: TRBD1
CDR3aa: CASSLSGLGQGVRSSYNEQFF
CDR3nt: TGTGCCAGCAGTTTATCCGGCCTAGGACAGGGCGTCCGGAGCTCCTACAATGAGCAGTTCTTC

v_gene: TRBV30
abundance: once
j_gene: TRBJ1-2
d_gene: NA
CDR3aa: CAWSQDRYTF
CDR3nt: TGTGCCTGGAGTCAGGATCGCTACACCTTC

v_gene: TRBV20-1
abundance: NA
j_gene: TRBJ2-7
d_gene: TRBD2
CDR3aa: CSASFPSLAGWEAYEQYF
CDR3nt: TGCAGTGCTAGTTTCCCTTCCTTAGCGGGATGGGAGGCCTACGAGCAGTACTTC

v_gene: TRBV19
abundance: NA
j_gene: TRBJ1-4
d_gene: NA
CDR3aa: CASRKDGNEKLFF
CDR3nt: TGTGCCAGTAGAAAAGACGGGAATGAAAAACTGTTTTTT

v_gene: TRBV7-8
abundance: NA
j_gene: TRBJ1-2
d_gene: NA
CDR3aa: CASSRGALRDYGYTF
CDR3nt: TGTGCCAGCAGCCGTGGGGCACTCCGGGACTATGGCTACACCTTC

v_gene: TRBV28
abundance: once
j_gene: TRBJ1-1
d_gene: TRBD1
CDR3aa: CASSSWDRGVEAFF
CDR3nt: TGTGCCAGCAGTTCCTGGGACAGGGGAGTTGAAGCTTTCTTT

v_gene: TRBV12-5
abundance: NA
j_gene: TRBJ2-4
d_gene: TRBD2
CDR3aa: CASGLVLAGAKNIQYF
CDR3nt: TGTGCTAGTGGTTTGGTACTAGCGGGAGCCAAAAACATTCAGTACTTC

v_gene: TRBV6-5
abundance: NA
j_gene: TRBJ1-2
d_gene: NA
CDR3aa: CATETANYGYTF
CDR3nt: TGTGCCACCGAGACAGCGAACTATGGCTACACCTTC

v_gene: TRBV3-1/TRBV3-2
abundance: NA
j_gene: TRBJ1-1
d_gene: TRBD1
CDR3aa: CASSPGQGRAFF
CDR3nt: TGTGCCAGCAGCCCCGGACAGGGCAGAGCTTTCTTT

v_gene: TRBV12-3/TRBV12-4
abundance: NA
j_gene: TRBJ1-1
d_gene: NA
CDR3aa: CASSQQLNTEAFF
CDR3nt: TGTGCCAGCAGTCAACAGTTGAACACTGAAGCTTTCTTT

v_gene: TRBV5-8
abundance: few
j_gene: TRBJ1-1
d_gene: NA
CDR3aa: CASSDQKDWGTEAFF
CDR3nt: TGTGCCAGCAGCGATCAAAAGGACTGGGGCACTGAAGCTTTCTTT

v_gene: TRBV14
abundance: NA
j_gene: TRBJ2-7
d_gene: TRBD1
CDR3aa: CASSQGTGRLSEQYF
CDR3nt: TGTGCCAGCAGCCAAGGGACAGGGCGACTGAGCGAGCAGTACTTC

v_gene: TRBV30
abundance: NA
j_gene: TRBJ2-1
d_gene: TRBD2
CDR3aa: CAWSLSGISYNEQFF
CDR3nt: TGTGCCTGGTCGCTTAGCGGGATCTCCTACAATGAGCAGTTCTTC

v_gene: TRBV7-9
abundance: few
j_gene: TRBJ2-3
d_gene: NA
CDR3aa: CASSSQSDATDTQYF
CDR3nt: TGTGCCAGCAGCTCCCAGAGCGATGCCACAGATACGCAGTATTTT

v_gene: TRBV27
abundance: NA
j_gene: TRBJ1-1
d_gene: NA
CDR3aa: CASSFGGGNTEAFF
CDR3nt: TGTGCCAGCAGTTTCGGGGGTGGGAACACTGAAGCTTTCTTT

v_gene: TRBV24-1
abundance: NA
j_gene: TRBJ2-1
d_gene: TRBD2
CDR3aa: CATSPHLAGGIHEQFF
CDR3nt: TGTGCCACCAGTCCACATCTAGCGGGAGGGATCCATGAGCAGTTCTTC

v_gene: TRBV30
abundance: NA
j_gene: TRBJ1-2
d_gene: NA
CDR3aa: CAWKPGYYGYTF
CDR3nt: TGTGCCTGGAAACCAGGGTACTATGGCTACACCTTC

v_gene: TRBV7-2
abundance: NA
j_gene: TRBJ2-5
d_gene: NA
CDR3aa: CASSLGHRVQETQYF
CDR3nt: TGTGCCAGCAGCTTAGGTCACAGGGTCCAAGAGACCCAGTACTTC

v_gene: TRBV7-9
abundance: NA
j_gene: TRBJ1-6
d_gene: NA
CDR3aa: CASSLAGGNNSPLHF
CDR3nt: TGTGCCAGCAGCTTAGCGGGGGGAAACAATTCACCCCTCCACTTT

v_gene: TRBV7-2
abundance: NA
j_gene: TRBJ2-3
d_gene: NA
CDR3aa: CASSLRARGSTDTQYF
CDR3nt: TGTGCCAGCAGCTTACGCGCACGGGGATCCACAGATACGCAGTATTTT

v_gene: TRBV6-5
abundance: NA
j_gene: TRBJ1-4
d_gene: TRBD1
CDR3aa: CASRQGQRKLFF
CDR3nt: TGTGCCAGCAGGCAGGGACAGAGAAAACTGTTTTTT

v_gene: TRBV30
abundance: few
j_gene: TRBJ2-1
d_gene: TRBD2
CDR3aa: CAWHRRSGSPNEQFF
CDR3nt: TGTGCCTGGCACCGTCGGAGCGGGAGCCCCAATGAGCAGTTCTTC

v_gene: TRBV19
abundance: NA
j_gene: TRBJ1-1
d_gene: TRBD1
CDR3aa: CASSLGQGGTEAFF
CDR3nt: TGTGCCAGTAGTCTAGGACAGGGCGGCACTGAAGCTTTCTTT

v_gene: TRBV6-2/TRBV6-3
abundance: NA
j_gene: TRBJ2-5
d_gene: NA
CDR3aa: CASSYPLLTQYF
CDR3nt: TGTGCCAGCAGTTACCCCCTTTTGACCCAGTACTTC

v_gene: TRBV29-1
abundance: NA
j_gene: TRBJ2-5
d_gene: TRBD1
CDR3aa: CSDSRGRETQYF
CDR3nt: TGCAGTGATTCCAGGGGGAGAGAGACCCAGTACTTC

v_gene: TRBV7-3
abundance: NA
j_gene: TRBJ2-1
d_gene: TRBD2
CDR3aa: CASSPPTSGRVPYNEQFF
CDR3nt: TGTGCCAGCAGCCCACCCACTAGCGGGAGGGTGCCCTACAATGAGCAGTTCTTC

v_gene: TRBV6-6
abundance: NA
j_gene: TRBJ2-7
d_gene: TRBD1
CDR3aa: CASSAQQGEQYF
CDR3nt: TGTGCCAGCAGTGCCCAACAGGGGGAGCAGTACTTC

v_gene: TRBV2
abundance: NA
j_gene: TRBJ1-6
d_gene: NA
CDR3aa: CASRVGGDSPLHF
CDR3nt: TGTGCCAGCAGGGTCGGCGGTGATTCACCCCTCCACTTT

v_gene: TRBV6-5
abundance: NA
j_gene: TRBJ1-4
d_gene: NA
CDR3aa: CASRGHMGANEKLFF
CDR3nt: TGTGCCAGCAGGGGACATATGGGGGCTAATGAAAAACTGTTTTTT

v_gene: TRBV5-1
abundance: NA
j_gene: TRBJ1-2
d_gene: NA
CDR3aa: CASSSEEDNYGYTF
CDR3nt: TGCGCCAGCAGCTCCGAGGAGGACAACTATGGCTACACCTTC

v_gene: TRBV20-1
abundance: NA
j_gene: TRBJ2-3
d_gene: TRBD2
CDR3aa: CSASPPASGSTDTQYF
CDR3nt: TGCAGTGCTAGTCCGCCGGCTAGCGGGAGCACAGATACGCAGTATTTT

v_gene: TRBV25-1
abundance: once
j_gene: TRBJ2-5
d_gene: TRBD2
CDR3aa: CASSIRLAGEQETQYF
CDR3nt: TGTGCCAGCAGTATAAGACTAGCGGGGGAACAAGAGACCCAGTACTTC

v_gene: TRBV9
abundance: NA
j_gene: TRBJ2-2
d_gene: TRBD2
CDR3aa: CASRGLADTGELFF
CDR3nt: TGTGCCAGCAGGGGACTAGCCGACACCGGGGAGCTGTTTTTT